The text below deals with one TCR beta chain. Its target is not known. Some clones are missing from TCRdb's copy, which holds only in-frame ones; the method was immunoSEQ multiplex PCR. The sample includes about 120,000 clones, more than 70% of them seen just once. Trimming cost V 9 bases and J 6 bases, with 7 bases left between them. Germline V gene sequence: CDR1 SGHTA, CDR2 FQGNSA. This CDR3 is built from 10 residues. The sample comes from a study of cytomegalovirus exposure and HLA in healthy donors. About the research overall: The 130 or so validation repertoires used the same platform as the approximately 670 first-cohort repertoires (as reported by a later analysis). Study-wide results and limits: It was approximately 150 TCR beta chains that were listed as cytomegalovirus-associated. The tendency of first-cohort TCR clusters to co-occur in the roughly 130 validation repertoires was the finding of a later analysis.

The sample consisted of PBMCs. The chain recombines TRBV7-2 with TRBJ2-3, with TRBD2 as a possible D gene (6 bases). The sequence came from a woman younger than 35 in good health and CMV-seronegative. This CDR3 is CASAGDTQYF. In DNA form, the CDR3 reads TGTGCCAGTGCGGGGGATACGCAGTATTTT.